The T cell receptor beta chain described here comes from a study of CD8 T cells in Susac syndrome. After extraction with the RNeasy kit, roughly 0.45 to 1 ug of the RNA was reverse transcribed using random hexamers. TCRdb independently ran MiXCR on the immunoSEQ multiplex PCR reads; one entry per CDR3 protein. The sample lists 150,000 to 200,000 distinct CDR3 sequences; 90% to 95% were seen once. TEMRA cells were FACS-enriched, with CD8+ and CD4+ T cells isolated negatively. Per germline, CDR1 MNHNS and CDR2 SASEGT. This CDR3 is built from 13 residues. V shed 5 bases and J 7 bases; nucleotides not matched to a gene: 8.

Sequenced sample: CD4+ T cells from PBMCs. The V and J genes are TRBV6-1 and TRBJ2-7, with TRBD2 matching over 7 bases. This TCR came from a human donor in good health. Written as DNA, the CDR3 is TGTGCCAGCAGTCCGCGGACTAGTCGTGAGCAGTACTTC. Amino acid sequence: CASSPRTSREQYF.